The clone carrying this T cell receptor beta chain was found many times. The sample comes from a study of T cells in Graves' hyperthyroidism and ophthalmopathy. Researchers took RNA transcripts and amplified the TCR beta CDR3 regions from them. During a first-round RT-PCR of the TCR CDR3, the HTBI primer set was used. TCRdb analysed the multiplex PCR reads with MiXCR anew, one entry per CDR3 protein. The data contain around 360,000 distinct CDR3 sequences, around 15% of them singletons. The receptor was derived from an older woman with Graves' ophthalmopathy. The sample consisted of blood.

The CDR3, as DNA: TGTGCCAGCAGCCAAGTCGGGGCGCCGACGGTAGATACGCAGTATTTT. Its protein is CASSQVGAPTVDTQYF. The chain carries TRBV3-1 and TRBJ2-3; D may match TRBD1 or TRBD2 (5 bases each). V lost 1 base to trimming and J lost 5 bases, with 16 bases between them. The CDR3 sequence is 16 residues long. From germline, CDR1 is LGHDT and CDR2 YNNKEL (reference sequence).